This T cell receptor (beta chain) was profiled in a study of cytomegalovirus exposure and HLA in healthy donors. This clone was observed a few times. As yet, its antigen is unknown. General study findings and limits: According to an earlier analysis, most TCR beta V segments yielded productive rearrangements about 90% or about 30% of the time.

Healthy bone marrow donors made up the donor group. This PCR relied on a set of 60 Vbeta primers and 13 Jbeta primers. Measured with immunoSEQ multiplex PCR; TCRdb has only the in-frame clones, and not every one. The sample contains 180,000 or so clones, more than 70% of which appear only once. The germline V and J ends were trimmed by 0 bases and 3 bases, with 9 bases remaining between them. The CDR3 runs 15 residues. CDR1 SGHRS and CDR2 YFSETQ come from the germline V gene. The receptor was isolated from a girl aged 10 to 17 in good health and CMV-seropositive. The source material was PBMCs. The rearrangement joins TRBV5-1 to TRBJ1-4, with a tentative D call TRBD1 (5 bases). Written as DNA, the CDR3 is TGCGCCAGCAGCTTGGTGGGGGGGTCTAATGAAAAACTGTTTTTT. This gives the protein CASSLVGGSNEKLFF.